These T cell receptor beta chains were read from a single sample in a study of blood T cell repertoires in COVID-19. Libraries were prepared by immunoSEQ multiplex PCR; TCRdb keeps only in-frame clonotypes and omits some of them. The sample yields 70,000 to 95,000 clones, around 81% seen once. Sequenced input: peripheral blood. These receptor sequences come from a woman between 65 and 79 years old with active or convalescent COVID-19. Both conserved end residues are trimmed from each CDR3. Each record gives: J gene, V gene, CDR3 protein.

j_gene: TRBJ1-1
v_gene: TRBV7-8
CDR3aa: ASSTRGMRNTEAF

j_gene: TRBJ1-5
v_gene: TRBV30
CDR3aa: AWSPHPQGFRGMPQH

j_gene: TRBJ2-7
v_gene: TRBV5-1
CDR3aa: ASSSTGGAYEQY

j_gene: TRBJ2-1
v_gene: TRBV5-6
CDR3aa: ASSRAGDYNEQF

j_gene: TRBJ1-1
v_gene: TRBV7-2
CDR3aa: ASSLTVNTEAF

j_gene: TRBJ1-2
v_gene: TRBV5-4
CDR3aa: ASSFGHKIGQGISNYGYT

j_gene: TRBJ2-1
v_gene: TRBV7-2
CDR3aa: ASSFTGGLGNEQF

j_gene: TRBJ2-2
v_gene: TRBV9
CDR3aa: ASSQGLWVGELF

j_gene: TRBJ1-1
v_gene: TRBV6-5
CDR3aa: ASRKTTGGGTEAF

j_gene: TRBJ1-1
v_gene: TRBV7-9
CDR3aa: ASSPFGQNTEAF

j_gene: TRBJ1-5
v_gene: TRBV28
CDR3aa: ASSLVGEQYSNQPQH

j_gene: TRBJ2-3
v_gene: TRBV5-1
CDR3aa: ASSLGGQGYTDTQY

j_gene: TRBJ1-3
v_gene: TRBV6-6
CDR3aa: ASSYDRVGNTIY

j_gene: TRBJ2-3
v_gene: TRBV7-9
CDR3aa: ASSRAGGPGDTQY

j_gene: TRBJ2-3
v_gene: TRBV28
CDR3aa: ASSTGLAGGQLTDTQY

j_gene: TRBJ2-3
v_gene: TRBV7-6
CDR3aa: ASSPGLAGALTDTQY

j_gene: TRBJ2-7
v_gene: TRBV21-1
CDR3aa: ASSTGPGLSSSYEQY

j_gene: TRBJ2-5
v_gene: TRBV20-1
CDR3aa: SASSVQETQY

j_gene: TRBJ1-5
v_gene: TRBV19
CDR3aa: ASSTGTGYSNQPQH

j_gene: TRBJ2-7
v_gene: TRBV2
CDR3aa: ASRDSYEQY

j_gene: TRBJ2-7
v_gene: TRBV2
CDR3aa: ASRGLLGSYEQY

j_gene: TRBJ1-6
v_gene: TRBV7-8
CDR3aa: ASSLQGRVDSPLH

j_gene: TRBJ1-1
v_gene: TRBV6-5
CDR3aa: ASRDRGANTEAF

j_gene: TRBJ1-1
v_gene: TRBV15
CDR3aa: ATSSQGGMDTEAF

j_gene: TRBJ1-5
v_gene: TRBV4-3
CDR3aa: ASSPRQGRVGNQPQH

j_gene: TRBJ1-6
v_gene: TRBV28
CDR3aa: ASRRGGGNSPLH

j_gene: TRBJ2-2
v_gene: TRBV5-4
CDR3aa: ASSPPSGGRNTGELF

j_gene: TRBJ2-2
v_gene: TRBV19
CDR3aa: ASSIGSDTGELF

j_gene: TRBJ1-2
v_gene: TRBV4-3
CDR3aa: ASSQGPGDNYGYT

j_gene: TRBJ2-5
v_gene: TRBV10-3
CDR3aa: AISKGQGSETQY

j_gene: TRBJ2-3
v_gene: TRBV7-2
CDR3aa: ASSPQTSGTDTQY

j_gene: TRBJ2-5
v_gene: TRBV9
CDR3aa: ASSVDGVGETQY

j_gene: TRBJ1-6
v_gene: TRBV14
CDR3aa: ASSQELQGSPLH

j_gene: TRBJ2-1
v_gene: TRBV6-5
CDR3aa: ASSYSRARLWEQF

j_gene: TRBJ1-2
v_gene: TRBV27
CDR3aa: ASGTGRDYGYT

j_gene: TRBJ1-1
v_gene: TRBV19
CDR3aa: ASSILTTSTEAF

j_gene: TRBJ2-1
v_gene: TRBV5-1
CDR3aa: ASSPGQGARGEQF

j_gene: TRBJ2-3
v_gene: TRBV6-1
CDR3aa: ASSERTPPSTDTQY

j_gene: TRBJ1-2
v_gene: TRBV2
CDR3aa: ASSPTVINYGYT

j_gene: TRBJ1-5
v_gene: TRBV5-6
CDR3aa: ASSLLGYSNQPQH

j_gene: TRBJ1-4
v_gene: TRBV6-5
CDR3aa: ASSYGRVEEKLF

j_gene: TRBJ2-2
v_gene: TRBV5-6
CDR3aa: ASSRTGNTGELF

j_gene: TRBJ2-3
v_gene: TRBV2
CDR3aa: ASGVGGSTDTQY

j_gene: TRBJ2-7
v_gene: TRBV7-2
CDR3aa: ASSLAGTGVEQY

j_gene: TRBJ1-3
v_gene: TRBV18
CDR3aa: ASSLDAFSSGNTIY

j_gene: TRBJ1-6
v_gene: TRBV6-6
CDR3aa: ATSRLGQEIGIAYNSPLH

j_gene: TRBJ2-2
v_gene: TRBV18
CDR3aa: ASQGQGDTGELF

j_gene: TRBJ2-5
v_gene: TRBV27
CDR3aa: ASSFQGQSGETQY

j_gene: TRBJ1-2
v_gene: TRBV25-1
CDR3aa: ASSFGLRGLGGYT

j_gene: TRBJ2-5
v_gene: TRBV7-9
CDR3aa: ASSLGGRGDLQETQY

j_gene: TRBJ2-7
v_gene: TRBV14
CDR3aa: ASSQRTSGRSYEQY

j_gene: TRBJ1-6
v_gene: TRBV6-5
CDR3aa: ASTRSSYNSPLH

j_gene: TRBJ2-7
v_gene: TRBV19
CDR3aa: ASRNTPDGGYEQY